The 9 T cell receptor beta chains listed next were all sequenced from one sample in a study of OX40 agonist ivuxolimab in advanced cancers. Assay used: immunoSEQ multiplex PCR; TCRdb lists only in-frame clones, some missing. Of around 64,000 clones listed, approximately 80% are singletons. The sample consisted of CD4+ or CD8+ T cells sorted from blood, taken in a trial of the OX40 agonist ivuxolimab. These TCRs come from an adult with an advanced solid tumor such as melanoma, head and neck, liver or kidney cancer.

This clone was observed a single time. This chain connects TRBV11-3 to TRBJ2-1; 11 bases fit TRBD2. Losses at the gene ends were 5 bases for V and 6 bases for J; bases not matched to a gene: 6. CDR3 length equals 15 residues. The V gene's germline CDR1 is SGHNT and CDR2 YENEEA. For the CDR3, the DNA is TGTGCCAGCAGCCTGGGGACTAGCGGATTCAATGAGCAGTTCTTC. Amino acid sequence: CASSLGTSGFNEQFF.

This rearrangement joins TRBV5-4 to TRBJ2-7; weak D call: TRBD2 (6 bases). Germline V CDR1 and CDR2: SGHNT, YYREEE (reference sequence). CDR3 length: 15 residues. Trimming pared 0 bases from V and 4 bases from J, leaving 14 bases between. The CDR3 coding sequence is TGTGCCAGCAGCTTGGACGGCGGGATAGTTTACGAGCAGTACTTC. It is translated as CASSLDGGIVYEQYF.

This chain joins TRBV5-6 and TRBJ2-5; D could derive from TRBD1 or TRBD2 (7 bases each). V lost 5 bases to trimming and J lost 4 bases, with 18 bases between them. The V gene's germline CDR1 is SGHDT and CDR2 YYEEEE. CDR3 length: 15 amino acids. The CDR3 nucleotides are TGTGCCAGCAGACCAGGGGGGGCCGGAGGAGAGACCCAGTACTTC. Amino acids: CASRPGGAGGETQYF.

CDR3 region: CASSQATGGIYEQYF. CDR3 sequence (DNA): TGCGCCAGCAGCCAGGCGACAGGGGGCATCTACGAGCAGTACTTC. The rearrangement links TRBV4-3 to TRBJ2-7, with TRBD1 matching 10 bases. The CDR3 has 15 residues. From germline, CDR1 is LGHNA and CDR2 YSLEER. J was trimmed by 3 bases and V by 3 bases; bases with no gene match: 5.

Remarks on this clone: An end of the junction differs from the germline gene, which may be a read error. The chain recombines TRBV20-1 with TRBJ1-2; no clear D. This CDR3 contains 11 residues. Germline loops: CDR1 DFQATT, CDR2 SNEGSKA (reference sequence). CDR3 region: CSARGIYGYTF. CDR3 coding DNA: TGCAGTGCCAGAGGGATCTATGGCTACACCTTC.

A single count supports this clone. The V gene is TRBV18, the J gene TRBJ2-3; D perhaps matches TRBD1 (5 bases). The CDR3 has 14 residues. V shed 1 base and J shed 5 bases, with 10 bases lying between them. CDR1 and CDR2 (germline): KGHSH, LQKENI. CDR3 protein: CASSPRPQGDTQYF. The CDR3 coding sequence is TGTGCCAGCTCACCACGTCCCCAGGGAGATACGCAGTATTTT. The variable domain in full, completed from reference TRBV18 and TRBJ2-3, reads NAGVMQNPRHLVRRRGQEARLRCSPMKGHSHVYWYRQLPEEGLKFMVYLQKENIIDESGMPKERFSAEFPKEGPSILRIQQVVRGDSAAYFCASSPRPQGDTQYFGPGTRLTVL.

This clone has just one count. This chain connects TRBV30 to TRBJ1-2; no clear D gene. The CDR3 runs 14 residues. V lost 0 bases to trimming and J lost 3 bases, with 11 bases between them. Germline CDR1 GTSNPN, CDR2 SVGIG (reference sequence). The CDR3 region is CAWSVVSQDYGYTF. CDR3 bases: TGTGCCTGGAGTGTAGTGTCCCAGGACTATGGCTACACCTTC.

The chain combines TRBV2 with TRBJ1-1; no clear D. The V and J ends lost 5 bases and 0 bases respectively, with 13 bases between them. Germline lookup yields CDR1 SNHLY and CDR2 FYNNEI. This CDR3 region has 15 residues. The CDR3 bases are TGTGCCAGCAGTCCTCCAAGGGCCATGAACACTGAAGCTTTCTTT. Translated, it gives CASSPPRAMNTEAFF.

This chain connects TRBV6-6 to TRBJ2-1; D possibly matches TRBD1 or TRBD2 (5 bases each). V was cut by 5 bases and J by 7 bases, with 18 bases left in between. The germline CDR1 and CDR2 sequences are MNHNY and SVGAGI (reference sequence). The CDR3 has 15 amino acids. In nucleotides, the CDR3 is TGTGCCAGCAGTATACCCGGGACGTTCGCTAATGAGCAGTTCTTC. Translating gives CASSIPGTFANEQFF.